This T cell receptor beta chain was sequenced during a study of cytomegalovirus exposure and HLA in healthy donors. The study, taken as a whole, reports: Highly shared sequence variants in one cluster were likely a sequencing artifact. In vitro, three CMV-associated chains proved specific for CMV antigens. Reports showed the classifier diagnosing cytomegalovirus status with high specificity and sensitivity.

PCR was performed using 60 Vbeta and 13 Jbeta primers. The repertoire was sequenced with immunoSEQ multiplex PCR; TCRdb's copy has only in-frame clones and lacks some. The profile shows under 140,000 clones, about three quarters of them singletons. On this clone: Its cognate antigen is unknown.

Trimming pared 7 bases from V and 2 bases from J, leaving 17 bases between. Germline CDR1 reads SNHLY; CDR2 reads FYNNEI. The CDR3 loop spans 15 amino acids. The source of this sequence is a woman in her sixties in good health and CMV-seropositive. The sequenced sample was PBMCs. The chain recombines TRBV2 with TRBJ2-5; D remains ambiguous. CDR3 loop: CASNVNGHSQETQYF. DNA of the CDR3: TGTGCCAGCAATGTCAATGGGCACTCTCAAGAGACCCAGTACTTC.